The T cell receptor beta chain under discussion was sequenced for a study of technical replicates of blood from several donors. Using immunoSEQ multiplex PCR, the repertoire was profiled, and TCRdb retains in-frame clones only, with some absent. Of fewer than 15,000 clones in the sample, around 95% were seen once. Per the germline V gene, CDR1 is KGHSH and CDR2 is LQKENI. The CDR3 is made up of 17 amino acids. Trimming stripped 0 bases from V and 5 bases from J, with 16 bases between. This chain uses TRBV18 with TRBJ2-2, with D tentatively TRBD2 (5 bases). Sequences were obtained from PBMCs. The clonotype comes from a human donor in good health. CDR3 nucleotide sequence: TGTGCCAGCTCACCACCGAGACCGGGGATGGGGACCGGGGAGCTGTTTTTT. This encodes CASSPPRPGMGTGELFF.